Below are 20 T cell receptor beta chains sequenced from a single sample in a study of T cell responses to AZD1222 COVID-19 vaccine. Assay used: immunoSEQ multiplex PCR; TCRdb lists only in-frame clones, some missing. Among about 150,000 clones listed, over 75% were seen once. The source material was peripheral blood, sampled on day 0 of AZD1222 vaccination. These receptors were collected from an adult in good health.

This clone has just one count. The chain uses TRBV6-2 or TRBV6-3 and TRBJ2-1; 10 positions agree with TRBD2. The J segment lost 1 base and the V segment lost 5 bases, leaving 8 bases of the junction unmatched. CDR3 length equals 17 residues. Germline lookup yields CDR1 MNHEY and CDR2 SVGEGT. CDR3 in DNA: TGTGCCAGCAGTGGGGCGAGCGGGAGGGTTTCCTACAATGAGCAGTTCTTC. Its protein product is CASSGASGRVSYNEQFF.

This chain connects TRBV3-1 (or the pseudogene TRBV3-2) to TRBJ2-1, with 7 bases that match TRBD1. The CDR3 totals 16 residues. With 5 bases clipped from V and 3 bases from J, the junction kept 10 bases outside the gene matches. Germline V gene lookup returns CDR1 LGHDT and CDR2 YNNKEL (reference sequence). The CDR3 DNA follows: TGTGCCAGCAGCGTTAAAACAGGGGCGGGCTACAATGAGCAGTTCTTC. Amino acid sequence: CASSVKTGAGYNEQFF.

The CDR3 DNA follows: TGTGCCAGCAGCTTGGTCGGGACAGGGGTGTTCTATGGCTACACCTTC. This codes for CASSLVGTGVFYGYTF. The rearrangement uses TRBV5-4 and TRBJ1-2; 10 bases line up with TRBD1. V trimming: 0 bases; J trimming: 4 bases; junction bases outside the gene matches: 6. The germline gives CDR1 SGHNT, CDR2 YYREEE (reference sequence). CDR3 length equals 16 residues.

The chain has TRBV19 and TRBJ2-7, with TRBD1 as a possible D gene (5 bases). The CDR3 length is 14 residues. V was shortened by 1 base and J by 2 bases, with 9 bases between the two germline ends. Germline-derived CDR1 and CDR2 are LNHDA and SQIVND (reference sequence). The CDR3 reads CASSIVLGAYEQYF. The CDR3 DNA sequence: TGTGCCAGTAGTATAGTCCTAGGGGCCTACGAGCAGTACTTC.

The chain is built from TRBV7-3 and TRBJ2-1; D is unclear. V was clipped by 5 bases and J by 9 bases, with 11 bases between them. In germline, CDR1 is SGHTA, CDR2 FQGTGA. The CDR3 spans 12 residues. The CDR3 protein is CASSTPPGEQFF. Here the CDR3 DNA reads TGTGCCAGCAGCACCCCTCCGGGTGAGCAGTTCTTC.

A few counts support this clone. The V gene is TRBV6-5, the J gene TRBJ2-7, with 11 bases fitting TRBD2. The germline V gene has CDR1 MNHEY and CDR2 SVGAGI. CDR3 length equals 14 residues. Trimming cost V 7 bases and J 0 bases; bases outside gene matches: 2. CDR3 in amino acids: CASIGTSGSYEQYF. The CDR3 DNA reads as TGTGCCAGCATTGGGACTAGCGGCTCCTACGAGCAGTACTTC.

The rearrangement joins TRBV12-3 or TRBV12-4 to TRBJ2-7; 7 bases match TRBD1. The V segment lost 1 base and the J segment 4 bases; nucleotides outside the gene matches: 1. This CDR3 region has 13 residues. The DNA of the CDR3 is TGTGCCAGCAGTTTAGAGACAGGGTACGAGCAGTACTTC. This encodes CASSLETGYEQYF.

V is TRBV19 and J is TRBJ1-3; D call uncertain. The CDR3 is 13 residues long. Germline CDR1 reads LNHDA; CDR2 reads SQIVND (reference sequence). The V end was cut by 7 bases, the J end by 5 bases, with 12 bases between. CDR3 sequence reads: CASTDRPRNTIYF. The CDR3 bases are TGTGCCAGTACCGACCGACCGAGAAACACCATATATTTT.

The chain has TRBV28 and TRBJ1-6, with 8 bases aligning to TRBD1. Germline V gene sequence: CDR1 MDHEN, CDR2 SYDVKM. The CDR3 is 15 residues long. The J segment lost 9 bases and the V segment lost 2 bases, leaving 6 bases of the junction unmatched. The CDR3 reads CASSLGQGAFSPLHF. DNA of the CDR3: TGTGCCAGCAGTTTAGGGCAGGGGGCTTTTTCACCCCTCCACTTT.

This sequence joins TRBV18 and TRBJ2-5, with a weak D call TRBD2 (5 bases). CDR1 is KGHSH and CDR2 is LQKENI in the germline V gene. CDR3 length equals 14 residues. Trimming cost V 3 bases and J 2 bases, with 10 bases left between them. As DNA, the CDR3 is TGTGCCAGCTCACCCAAGCGGATACAAGAGACCCAGTACTTC. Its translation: CASSPKRIQETQYF. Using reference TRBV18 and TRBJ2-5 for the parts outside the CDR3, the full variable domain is NAGVMQNPRHLVRRRGQEARLRCSPMKGHSHVYWYRQLPEEGLKFMVYLQKENIIDESGMPKERFSAEFPKEGPSILRIQQVVRGDSAAYFCASSPKRIQETQYFGPGTRLLVL.

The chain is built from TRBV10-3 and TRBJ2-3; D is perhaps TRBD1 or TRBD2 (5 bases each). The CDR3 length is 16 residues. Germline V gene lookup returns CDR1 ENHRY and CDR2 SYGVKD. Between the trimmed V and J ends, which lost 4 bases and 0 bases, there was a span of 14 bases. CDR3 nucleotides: TGTGCCATCAGTGTTAACGGGGCAGCAAGCACAGATACGCAGTATTTT. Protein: CAISVNGAASTDTQYF.

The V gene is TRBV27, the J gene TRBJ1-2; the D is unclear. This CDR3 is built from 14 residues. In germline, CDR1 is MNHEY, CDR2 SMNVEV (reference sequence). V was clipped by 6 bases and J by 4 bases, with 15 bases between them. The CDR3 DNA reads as TGTGCCAGCAGCCCGGCTCTCGTGCGCTATGGCTACACCTTC. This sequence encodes CASSPALVRYGYTF.

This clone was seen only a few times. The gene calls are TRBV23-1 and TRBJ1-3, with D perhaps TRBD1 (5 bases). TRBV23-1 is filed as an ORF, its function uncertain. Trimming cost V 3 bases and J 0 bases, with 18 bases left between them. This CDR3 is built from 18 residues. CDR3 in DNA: TGCGCCAGCAGTCACTTGGGGCGGCCCCCGTCCTCTGGAAACACCATATATTTT. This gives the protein CASSHLGRPPSSGNTIYF.

CDR3 sequence reads: CASSPRDPAQDTQYF. CDR3 coding DNA: TGTGCCAGCAGCCCCCGGGACCCAGCACAGGATACGCAGTATTTT. The chain joins TRBV7-2 to TRBJ2-3; D is possibly TRBD1 or TRBD2 (5 bases each). Germline-derived CDR1 and CDR2 are SGHTA and FQGNSA. Trimming removed 5 bases from V and 6 bases from J, with 18 bases in between. CDR3 length: 15 residues. Combining the CDR3 with reference TRBV7-2 and TRBJ2-3 gives the whole variable domain GAGVSQSPSNKVTEKGKDVELRCDPISGHTALYWYRQSLGQGLEFLIYFQGNSAPDKSGLPSDRFSAERTGGSVSTLTIQRTQQEDSAVYLCASSPRDPAQDTQYFGPGTRLTVL.

CDR3 in amino acids: CASSLSFSGNTIYF. The CDR3 region has the DNA TGCGCCAGCAGCTTAAGTTTCTCTGGAAACACCATATATTTT. The rearrangement links TRBV5-1 to TRBJ1-3, with D unclear. The V end was cut by 2 bases, the J end by 0 bases, with 6 bases between. This CDR3 contains 14 residues. Germline V gene lookup returns CDR1 SGHRS and CDR2 YFSETQ.

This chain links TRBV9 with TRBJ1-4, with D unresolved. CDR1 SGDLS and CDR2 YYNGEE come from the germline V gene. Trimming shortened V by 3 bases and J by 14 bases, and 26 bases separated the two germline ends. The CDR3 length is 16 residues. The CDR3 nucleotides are TGTGCCAGCAGCGCCTTGGGTCTTATGGAAGGAGCCAATCTGTTTTTT. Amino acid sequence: CASSALGLMEGANLFF.

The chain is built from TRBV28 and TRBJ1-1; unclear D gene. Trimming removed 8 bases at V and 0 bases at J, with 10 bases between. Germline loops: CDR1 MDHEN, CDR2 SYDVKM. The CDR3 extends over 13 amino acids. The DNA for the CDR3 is TGTGCCAGCGGAATCGGGGTGAACACTGAAGCTTTCTTT. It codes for CASGIGVNTEAFF.

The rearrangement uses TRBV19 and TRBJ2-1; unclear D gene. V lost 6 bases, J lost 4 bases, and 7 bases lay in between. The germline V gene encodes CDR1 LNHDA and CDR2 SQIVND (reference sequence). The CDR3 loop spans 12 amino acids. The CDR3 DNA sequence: TGTGCCAGTAGGACCAATTACAATGAGCAGTTCTTC. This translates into CASRTNYNEQFF.

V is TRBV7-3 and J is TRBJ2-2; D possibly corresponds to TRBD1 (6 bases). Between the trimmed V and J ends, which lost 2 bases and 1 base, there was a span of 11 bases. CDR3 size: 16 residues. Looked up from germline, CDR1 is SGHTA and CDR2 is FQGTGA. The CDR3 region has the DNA TGTGCCAGCAGCTTACAGGGGTCGGGGAACACCGGGGAGCTGTTTTTT. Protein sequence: CASSLQGSGNTGELFF.

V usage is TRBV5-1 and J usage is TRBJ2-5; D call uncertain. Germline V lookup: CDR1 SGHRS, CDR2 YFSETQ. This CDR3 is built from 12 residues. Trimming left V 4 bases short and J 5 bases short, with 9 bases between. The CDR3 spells CASSPTGETQYF. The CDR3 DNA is TGCGCCAGCAGCCCAACCGGGGAGACCCAGTACTTC.